This passage covers 6 T cell receptor beta chains from one sample sequenced in a study of beta chain features in type 1 diabetes. Of the isolated RNA, all was reverse transcribed, and so the sequenced material was expressed TCRB transcripts. Profiled with immunoSEQ multiplex PCR; TCRdb holds only in-frame clones, not every one. The sample gives 60,000 or so clones, around 63% of which show up once; about 2.2% is in the top ten. Sequencing input: Tregs from blood. These receptors came from a woman younger than 30 in good health.

The CDR3 DNA is TGCGCCAGCAGCCCCGCGGGGGTTACTGCCTATGGCTACACCTTC. It codes for CASSPAGVTAYGYTF. The chain has TRBV4-3 and TRBJ1-2; D may be TRBD1 (5 bases). Per the germline V gene, CDR1 is LGHNA and CDR2 is YSLEER. This CDR3 spans 15 amino acids. With 4 bases removed from V and 4 bases from J, the gap between germline ends came to 16 bases.

The chain couples TRBV5-4 to TRBJ2-1, with 8 bases identical to TRBD1. Trimming took 0 bases from V and 7 from J; bases not matched to a gene: 6. Germline V lookup: CDR1 SGHNT, CDR2 YYREEE (reference sequence). The CDR3 sequence is 15 residues long. CDR3 DNA sequence: TGTGCCAGCAGCTTGGGACAGGGGCGTCGGAATGAGCAGTTCTTC. It translates to CASSLGQGRRNEQFF.

The V gene is TRBV15, the J gene TRBJ2-7; the D gene is possibly TRBD1 (5 bases). Germline values: CDR1 LNHNV, CDR2 YYDKDF (reference sequence). V gave up 3 bases and J gave up 7 bases, with 22 bases separating them. This CDR3 contains 16 residues. CDR3 DNA: TGTGCCACCAGCAGTCGACAGCAGACTCCCCCGGGTGAGCAGTACTTC. Its protein product is CATSSRQQTPPGEQYF.

The chain combines TRBV2 with TRBJ2-7; 12 bases match TRBD2. Germline trimming cut 6 bases from V and 4 bases from J; bases unmatched to any gene: 16. Per the germline V gene, CDR1 is SNHLY and CDR2 is FYNNEI. This CDR3 is built from 18 residues. The CDR3 sequence: CASRAYPPGLAGPYEQYF. The CDR3 nucleotides read TGTGCCAGCAGGGCTTACCCGCCGGGACTAGCGGGTCCTTACGAGCAGTACTTC.

This clone has a handful of counts. The J gene is TRBJ2-5, the V gene TRBV5-1, with TRBD1 matching 9 bases. CDR1 is SGHRS, CDR2 YFSETQ, per germline. The ends lost 6 bases at V and 5 bases at J; junction bases unmatched: 11. This CDR3 is built from 15 residues. Here the CDR3 reads CASKNPGTGIETQYF. CDR3 in DNA: TGCGCCAGCAAAAACCCCGGGACAGGGATTGAGACCCAGTACTTC.

The chain combines TRBV5-1 with TRBJ2-7, with D tentatively TRBD1 (6 bases). Germline CDR1 reads SGHRS; CDR2 reads YFSETQ. The CDR3 length is 15 residues. Trimming cost V 2 bases and J 6 bases, with 18 bases left between them. CDR3 coding DNA: TGCGCCAGCAGCTTCTCCCGGTCCAGGGGCGGCGAGCAGTACTTC. Translation: CASSFSRSRGGEQYF.